The present entry profiles one T cell receptor beta chain with its context. The CDR3 contains 15 residues. A sample-barcoded 5' primer and a J-beta primer mix were used in a second PCR of about 7 to 12 cycles. Each CDR3 protein is one row after TCRdb ran MiXCR on the 5' RACE reads. Of about 1,400,000 distinct CDR3 sequences listed, roughly 64% are singletons. This entry comes from a study of blood T cells in healthy people across ages. This chain joins TRBV21-1 and TRBJ2-7; TRBD1 is the table's D call, not checked against the DNA. TRBV21-1 is tagged as a pseudogene. Sequences were obtained from blood. This TCR came from a man aged 18 to 30 in good health. The CDR3 coding sequence is TGTGCCAGCAGCACCCCGGGTCCGGGGTTTTACGAGCAGTACTTC. Amino acid sequence: CASSTPGPGFYEQYF.